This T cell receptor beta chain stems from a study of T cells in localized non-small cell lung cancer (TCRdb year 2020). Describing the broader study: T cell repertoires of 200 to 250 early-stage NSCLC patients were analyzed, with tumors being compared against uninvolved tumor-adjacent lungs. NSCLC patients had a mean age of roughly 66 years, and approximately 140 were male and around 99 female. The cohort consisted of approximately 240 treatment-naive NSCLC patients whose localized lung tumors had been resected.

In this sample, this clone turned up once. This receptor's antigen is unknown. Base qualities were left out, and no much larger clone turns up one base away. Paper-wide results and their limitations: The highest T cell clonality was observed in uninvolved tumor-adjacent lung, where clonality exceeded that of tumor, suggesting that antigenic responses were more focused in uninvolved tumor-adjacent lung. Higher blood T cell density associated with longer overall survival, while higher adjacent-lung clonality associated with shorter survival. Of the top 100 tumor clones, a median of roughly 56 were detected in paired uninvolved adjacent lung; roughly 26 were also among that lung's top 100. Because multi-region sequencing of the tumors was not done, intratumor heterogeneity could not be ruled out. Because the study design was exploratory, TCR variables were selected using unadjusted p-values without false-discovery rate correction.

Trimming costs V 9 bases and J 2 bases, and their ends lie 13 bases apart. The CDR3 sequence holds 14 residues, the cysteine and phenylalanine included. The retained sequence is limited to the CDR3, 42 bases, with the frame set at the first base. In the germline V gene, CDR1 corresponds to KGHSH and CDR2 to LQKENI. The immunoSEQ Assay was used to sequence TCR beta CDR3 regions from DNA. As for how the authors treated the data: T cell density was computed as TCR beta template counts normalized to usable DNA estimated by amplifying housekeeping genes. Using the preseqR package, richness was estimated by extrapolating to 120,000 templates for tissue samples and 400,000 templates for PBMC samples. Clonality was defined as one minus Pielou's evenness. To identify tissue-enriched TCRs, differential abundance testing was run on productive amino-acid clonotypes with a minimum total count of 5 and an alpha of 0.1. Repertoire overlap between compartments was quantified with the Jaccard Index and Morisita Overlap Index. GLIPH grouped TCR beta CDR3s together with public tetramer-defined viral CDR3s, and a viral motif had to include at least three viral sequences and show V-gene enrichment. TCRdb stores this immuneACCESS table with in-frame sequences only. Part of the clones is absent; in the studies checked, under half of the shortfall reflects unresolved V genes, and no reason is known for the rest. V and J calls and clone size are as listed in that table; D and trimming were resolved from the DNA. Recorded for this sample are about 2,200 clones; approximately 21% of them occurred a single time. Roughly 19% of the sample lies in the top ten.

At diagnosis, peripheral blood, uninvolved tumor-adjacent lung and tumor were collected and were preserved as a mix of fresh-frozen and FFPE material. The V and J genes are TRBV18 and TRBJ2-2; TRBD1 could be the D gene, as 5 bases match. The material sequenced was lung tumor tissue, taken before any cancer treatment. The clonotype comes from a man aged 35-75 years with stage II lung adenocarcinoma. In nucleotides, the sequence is TGTGCCAGTTTCTTCGGACAAAACACCGGGGAGCTGTTTTTT. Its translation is CASFFGQNTGELFF.